This paragraph covers one TCR beta chain sequence. Its antigen is still unknown. Sequencing ends 3 residues short of the CDR3 end; the germline J gene provides the rest. From germline, CDR1 is LNHDA and CDR2 SQIVND (reference sequence). CDR3 length equals 14 residues. MY09/MY11 PCR detected cervical HPV DNA; dot-blot assigned genotypes. TCRdb's copy holds only in-frame clones and misses some; the assay was immunoSEQ multiplex PCR. This repertoire includes 25,000 to 35,000 clones. This record comes from a study of T cells in women clearing cervical HPV infection. Background on the study: Controls were women whose single incident HPV16 infection cleared within 12 months without precancer or cancer. HLA type could not be excluded as a confounder. The study, taken as a whole, reports: TRBV6-7 relative abundance averaged 0.11% in cases and 0.15% to 0.2% in controls.

Sequencing was done on a sample of blood buffy coat. The sequence was collected from a woman between 18 and 70 years old with a cervical HPV16 infection that either progressed to CIN3+ or cleared (not recorded which). The chain recombines TRBV19 with TRBJ1-2; no firm D call. The CDR3 here is CASIETSGSNDYTF. CDR3 DNA, as far as it was read: TGTGCCAGTATCGAGACTAGCGGGAGCAATGAC.